One TCR beta chain is described in this entry. Some clones are missing from TCRdb's copy, which holds only in-frame ones; the method was immunoSEQ multiplex PCR. The sample lists just over 80,000 clones; over 90% were seen once. The data originate from a study of control samples from healthy donors and cancer patients. This CDR3 region has 17 residues. V was pared by 1 base and J by 6 bases, with 10 bases of the junction left unmatched. CDR1 and CDR2 from the germline V gene are SGHNT and YYREEE (reference sequence). The chain links TRBV5-4 to TRBJ1-3; 10 nucleotides match TRBD1. The specimen was blood. The TCR comes from a woman younger than 35 in good health. The CDR3 protein is CASSLRSGTGAENTIYF. The CDR3 DNA reads TGTGCCAGCAGCTTGAGGTCCGGGACAGGGGCCGAAAACACCATATATTTT.